Each of the 18 T cell receptor beta chains below was sequenced from the same sample in a study of T-cell reconstitution after alpha-beta-depleted transplantation in children. Unique molecular identifiers were used in preparing the TCRbeta library. MiXCR, applied by TCRdb to the PCR reads, yields one record per CDR3 protein. The sample yields about 240,000 distinct CDR3 sequences, about 25% seen once. Sequenced here: PBMCs, sampled before TCRalphabeta/CD19-depleted stem cell transplant. These receptors were obtained from a girl aged 2-10 years with Fanconi anemia, due to receive a stem cell transplant.

V and J are TRBV20-1 and TRBJ2-7; D gene ambiguous. The germline gives CDR1 DFQATT, CDR2 SNEGSKA (reference sequence). This CDR3 is 11 amino acids long. V was cut by 5 bases and J by 3 bases, with 8 bases left in between. The CDR3 loop is CSAGKDYEQYF. In nucleotides, the CDR3 is TGCAGTGCTGGGAAGGACTACGAGCAGTACTTC.

The J gene is TRBJ2-1, the V gene TRBV29-1; maybe TRBD2 (6 bases). Germline V gene sequence: CDR1 SQVTM, CDR2 ANQGSEA. The CDR3 has 14 amino acids. V lost 5 bases, J lost 2 bases, and 13 bases lay in between. This chain's CDR3 is CSVLGSGPYNEQFF. CDR3 nucleotide sequence: TGCAGCGTTTTAGGTAGCGGACCCTACAATGAGCAGTTCTTC.

This clonotype was counted ten times or more. The J gene is TRBJ2-1, the V gene TRBV19; 8 bases match TRBD2. V was clipped by 6 bases and J by 8 bases; unmatched bases: 12. CDR3 length: 15 amino acids. Germline CDR1 and CDR2: LNHDA and SQIVND (reference sequence). CDR3 in amino acids: CASRPGERESDEQFF. The CDR3 bases are TGTGCCAGTAGGCCCGGGGAGCGGGAGAGCGATGAGCAGTTCTTC.

This clonotype was counted between two and nine times. DNA of the CDR3: TGTGCCAGCAGCCCTGAGGGACAGGGGAGTGCAACTAATGAAAAACTGTTTTTT. This translates into CASSPEGQGSATNEKLFF. The gene calls are TRBV6-1 and TRBJ1-4; 10 bases are shared with TRBD1. The trim removed 6 bases at V and 0 bases at J, leaving 10 bases unmatched. From germline, CDR1 is MNHNS and CDR2 SASEGT. The CDR3 totals 18 residues.

This clonotype was recorded a few times. The rearrangement uses TRBV20-1 and TRBJ2-1; D is unclear. V shed 6 bases and J shed 4 bases, with 7 bases lying between them. The CDR3 is made up of 11 amino acids. CDR1 DFQATT and CDR2 SNEGSKA come from the germline V gene (reference sequence). As DNA, the CDR3 is TGCAGTGCCTTACAGTACAATGAGCAGTTCTTC. Its translation is CSALQYNEQFF.

The chain has TRBV20-1 and TRBJ2-2, with 10 positions matching TRBD2. This CDR3 comprises 14 residues. CDR1 and CDR2 (germline): DFQATT, SNEGSKA (reference sequence). J was trimmed by 2 bases and V by 7 bases; bases with no gene match: 4. CDR3 sequence reads: CSVTSGENTGELFF. As DNA, the CDR3 is TGCAGTGTAACTAGCGGGGAAAACACCGGGGAGCTGTTTTTT.

The chain employs TRBV12-3 or TRBV12-4 and TRBJ1-1; 7 bases are a match to TRBD1. The CDR3 loop spans 14 amino acids. The V segment lost 5 bases and the J segment 3 bases; nucleotides outside the gene matches: 6. The CDR3, as DNA: TGTGCCAGCAGTCCGCAGACAGGGTACACTGAAGCTTTCTTT. Translation: CASSPQTGYTEAFF.

The chain recombines TRBV5-8 with TRBJ2-5; 8 bases are shared with TRBD2. V was pared by 4 bases and J by 0 bases, with 8 bases of the junction left unmatched. The V gene's germline CDR1 is SGHTS and CDR2 YDEGEE. The CDR3 covers 16 residues. The CDR3 here is CASSQRPTSDQETQYF. The CDR3 DNA reads as TGTGCCAGCAGCCAGCGACCGACTAGCGACCAAGAGACCCAGTACTTC.

The chain combines TRBV29-1 with TRBJ2-5; no clear D gene. CDR3 length: 13 residues. V was pared by 2 bases and J by 5 bases, with 12 bases between. Germline-derived CDR1 and CDR2 are SQVTM and ANQGSEA. Here the CDR3 reads CSVEPARPETQYF. The CDR3, as DNA: TGCAGCGTTGAACCGGCTCGCCCCGAGACCCAGTACTTC.

This clonotype was seen repeatedly, ten times or more. V is TRBV28 and J is TRBJ2-5; weak D call: TRBD2 (5 bases). Germline CDR1 is MDHEN and CDR2 is SYDVKM. The CDR3 is 14 residues long. The germline V and J ends were trimmed by 2 bases and 4 bases, with 11 bases remaining between them. The CDR3 region has the DNA TGTGCCAGCAGTTTAGCGGGTGCGGCAGAGACCCAGTACTTC. Translated, it gives CASSLAGAAETQYF. The full variable domain, with the rest looked up from reference TRBV28 and TRBJ2-5, is DVKVTQSSRYLVKRTGEKVFLECVQDMDHENMFWYRQDPGLGLRLIYFSYDVKMKEKGDIPEGYSVSREKKERFSLILESASTNQTSMYLCASSLAGAAETQYFGPGTRLLVL.

There are a few counts of this clonotype. J is TRBJ2-4 and V is TRBV28, with TRBD1 as a possible D gene (6 bases). The CDR3 contains 16 residues. V was pared by 4 bases and J by 0 bases, with 13 bases between. CDR1 and CDR2 from the germline V gene are MDHEN and SYDVKM. The CDR3 protein is CASSSDRNLAKNIQYF. CDR3 DNA sequence: TGTGCCAGCAGTTCGGACAGAAACTTAGCCAAAAACATTCAGTACTTC.

The chain is built from TRBV20-1 and TRBJ2-7; TRBD2 agrees at 7 bases. CDR3 length equals 18 residues. CDR1 is DFQATT, CDR2 SNEGSKA, per germline (reference sequence). J gave up 5 bases and V 0 bases, and 19 bases lay outside the gene matches. The CDR3 sequence is CSARDPRGSHITSDEQYF. CDR3 bases: TGCAGTGCTAGAGATCCTAGAGGCTCACACATCACTAGCGACGAGCAGTACTTC.

The chain is built from TRBV6-1 and TRBJ2-1, with a tentative D call TRBD1 (6 bases). CDR3 length: 16 amino acids. Trimming took off 2 bases at V and 1 base at J, with 12 bases between the two ends. From germline, CDR1 is MNHNS and CDR2 SASEGT. The CDR3 DNA is TGTGCCAGCAGTGAAAGGCCGCAGGGGTCCTACAATGAGCAGTTCTTC. Amino acid sequence: CASSERPQGSYNEQFF.

CDR3 protein: CSVEGQGLEQYF. The CDR3 nucleotides read TGCAGCGTTGAGGGGCAGGGCCTCGAGCAGTACTTC. This chain connects TRBV29-1 to TRBJ2-7, with D possibly TRBD1 on 5 matching bases. The length of the CDR3 is 12 residues. V dropped 3 bases and J dropped 6 bases, with 12 bases sitting between them. Germline assignment: CDR1 SQVTM and CDR2 ANQGSEA.

The chain joins TRBV5-6 to TRBJ2-5; TRBD2 aligns across 8 bases. This CDR3 contains 16 residues. J gave up 3 bases and V 0 bases, and 7 bases lay outside the gene matches. CDR1 and CDR2 (germline): SGHDT, YYEEEE. The CDR3 reads CASSLGPGSGEETQYF. CDR3 nucleotide sequence: TGTGCCAGCAGCTTGGGCCCGGGTAGCGGGGAAGAGACCCAGTACTTC.

In the case of this clonotype: Given the absence of the conserved phenylalanine or tryptophan at the CDR3 end, a read error is likely. The chain links TRBV29-1 to TRBJ2-1; no clear D. Between the trimmed V and J ends, which lost 2 bases and 7 bases, there was a span of 6 bases. Germline V gives CDR1 SQVTM, CDR2 ANQGSEA. The length of the CDR3 is 11 residues. As DNA, the CDR3 is TGCAGCGTTGAAATTGCGAATGAGCAGTTCTTG. Translated: CSVEIANEQFL.

This clonotype was picked up many times. The chain uses TRBV20-1 and TRBJ2-1; 10 bases are a match to TRBD2. V dropped 4 bases and J dropped 7; count of bases not matched to a gene: 7. Per the germline V gene, CDR1 is DFQATT and CDR2 is SNEGSKA (reference sequence). The CDR3 runs 14 residues. CDR3 nucleotide sequence: TGCAGTGCTATTACAAGCGGGGGGGCAAATGAGCAGTTCTTC. Its translation: CSAITSGGANEQFF.

This clonotype is classed as medium-sized (0.01 to 0.1%). The chain couples TRBV20-1 to TRBJ2-2, with D tentatively TRBD1 (5 bases). Germline values: CDR1 DFQATT, CDR2 SNEGSKA (reference sequence). This CDR3 is 13 amino acids long. The V end lost 3 bases, the J end lost 10 bases, and 15 bases lay between the germline ends. CDR3 in amino acids: CSASKGRVEELFF. CDR3 nucleotides: TGCAGTGCTAGTAAGGGGCGTGTGGAGGAGCTGTTTTTT.